This TCR beta chain was documented in a study of T-cell reconstitution after alpha-beta-depleted transplantation in children. With 4 bases removed from V and 0 bases from J, the gap between germline ends came to 13 bases. Germline values: CDR1 SGHTA, CDR2 FQGNSA. The CDR3 contains 15 residues. Molecular barcoding with unique molecular identifiers was used for the TCRbeta library. TCRdb reanalysed the PCR reads using MiXCR and keeps one entry per CDR3 protein. The data hold hundreds of thousands of distinct CDR3 sequences, with 13% observed a single time. This clonotype has a handful of counts. The V call is TRBV7-2, the J call TRBJ2-7; D may match TRBD1 or TRBD2 (5 bases each). The TCR sequence derives from a human donor who donated a stem cell graft to a child with Fanconi anemia. Sequenced here: PBMCs, sampled from the stem cell graft. The DNA of the CDR3 is TGTGCCAGCAGCTCGGGACCCCCAAGCTCCTACGAGCAGTACGTC. Its protein product is CASSSGPPSSYEQYV.